One sample yielded the 11 T cell receptor beta chains listed below, sequenced in a study of blood T cell repertoires in COVID-19. Assay: immunoSEQ multiplex PCR; the TCRdb copy retains only in-frame clones and omits some. The profile covers roughly 150,000 clones, with 79% appearing a single time and 8.1% taken by the ten largest. Sequenced input: peripheral blood. These receptors were collected from a woman aged 60 to 75 with COVID-19, enrolled during active disease.

This clone was recorded a few times. V gene TRBV27 combines with J gene TRBJ2-7, with 7 bases lining up with TRBD2. Germline V gene sequence: CDR1 MNHEY, CDR2 SMNVEV (reference sequence). V lost 4 bases, J lost 1 base, and 10 bases stayed unmatched. This CDR3 has 16 residues. The CDR3 coding sequence is TGTGCCAGCAGTTCCCCCCTGACGGGAGGTTCCTACGAGCAGTACTTC. Translated, it gives CASSSPLTGGSYEQYF.

The rearrangement links TRBV7-9 to TRBJ1-1; no reliable D call. The CDR3 totals 14 residues. V lost 1 base, J lost 5 bases, and 11 bases lay in between. From germline, CDR1 is SEHNR and CDR2 FQNEAQ (reference sequence). The CDR3 DNA sequence: TGTGCCAGCAGCTTAGGGTCCGGGGAAACTGAAGCTTTCTTT. Translated, it gives CASSLGSGETEAFF.

This clone was counted a single time. V and J are TRBV15 and TRBJ2-5, with a possible D match to TRBD1 (6 bases). The germline CDR1 and CDR2 sequences are LNHNV and YYDKDF (reference sequence). Trimming took off 0 bases at V and 1 base at J, with 6 bases between the two ends. The CDR3 length is 14 residues. The CDR3 reads CATSRDRGQETQYF. DNA for the CDR3: TGTGCCACCAGCAGAGACAGGGGCCAAGAGACCCAGTACTTC.

The chain employs TRBV5-1 and TRBJ2-7, with 7 bases lining up with TRBD2. Germline V gene lookup returns CDR1 SGHRS and CDR2 YFSETQ. Germline trimming cut 7 bases from V and 0 bases from J; bases unmatched to any gene: 10. The CDR3 length is 15 residues. The CDR3 region has the DNA TGCGCCAGCCGCATCACAGGCGGGAGCTCCTACGAGCAGTACTTC. Protein: CASRITGGSSYEQYF.

The V and J genes are TRBV25-1 and TRBJ2-1, with D possibly TRBD2 on 6 matching bases. This CDR3 is built from 14 residues. Germline V gene sequence: CDR1 MGHDK, CDR2 SYGVNS. V was clipped by 10 bases and J by 5 bases, with 18 bases between them. Here the CDR3 DNA reads TGTGCCACCGCTTCAGCGGGTGGGCACAATGAGCAGTTCTTC. Protein product: CATASAGGHNEQFF.

This chain connects TRBV25-1 to TRBJ2-7; possible D gene TRBD1, 6 bases. Germline CDR1 reads MGHDK; CDR2 reads SYGVNS. CDR3 length: 14 amino acids. The CDR3 DNA reads as TGTGTAGCCCGGACAGTCCGTTTAACCTACGAGCAGTACGTC. Protein sequence: CVARTVRLTYEQYV.

This clone showed up just once. The V gene is TRBV29-1, the J gene TRBJ2-3, with a weak D call TRBD1 (5 bases). V was shortened by 0 bases and J by 5 bases, with 15 bases between the two germline ends. The germline V gene has CDR1 SQVTM and CDR2 ANQGSEA. The CDR3 has 15 residues. CDR3 loop: CSVEDAARARDTQYF. DNA for the CDR3: TGCAGCGTTGAAGATGCGGCCAGGGCCCGAGATACGCAGTATTTT.

The gene calls are TRBV7-8 and TRBJ2-2, with 7 bases fitting TRBD1. This CDR3 comprises 15 residues. The J segment lost 0 bases and the V segment lost 5 bases, leaving 3 bases of the junction unmatched. CDR1 and CDR2 from the germline V gene are SGHVS and FQNEAQ. CDR3 residues: CASSQGTANTGELFF. The DNA for the CDR3 is TGTGCCAGCAGCCAGGGGACAGCGAACACCGGGGAGCTGTTTTTT.

The rearrangement uses TRBV27 and TRBJ2-3, with D uncertain. Deletions cut 0 bases from V and 0 bases from J, with 13 bases between. In germline, CDR1 is MNHEY, CDR2 SMNVEV (reference sequence). The CDR3 consists of 17 residues. The CDR3 DNA reads as TGTGCCAGCAGTTTATCGTTAGCTGCTTCTAGCACAGATACGCAGTATTTT. This codes for CASSLSLAASSTDTQYF.

The rearrangement joins TRBV6-2 or TRBV6-3 to TRBJ2-5; 8 nucleotides line up with TRBD1. Germline CDR1 MNHEY, CDR2 SVGEGT. The CDR3 totals 16 residues. The V gene end was trimmed by 2 bases and the J gene end by 5 bases; junction bases not matched to a gene: 10. The CDR3 here is CASSYDPGGLGETQYF. The CDR3 bases are TGTGCCAGCAGTTACGACCCAGGGGGCCTGGGGGAGACCCAGTACTTC.

This clone occurred a few times. This sequence joins TRBV11-2 and TRBJ2-7; D gene ambiguous. V lost 0 bases, J lost 5 bases, and 8 bases lay in between. Germline V gene data show CDR1 as SGHAT and CDR2 as FQNNGV. This CDR3 region has 13 residues. The CDR3 is CASSLERFHEQYF. As DNA, the CDR3 is TGTGCCAGCAGCTTAGAGAGGTTCCACGAGCAGTACTTC.